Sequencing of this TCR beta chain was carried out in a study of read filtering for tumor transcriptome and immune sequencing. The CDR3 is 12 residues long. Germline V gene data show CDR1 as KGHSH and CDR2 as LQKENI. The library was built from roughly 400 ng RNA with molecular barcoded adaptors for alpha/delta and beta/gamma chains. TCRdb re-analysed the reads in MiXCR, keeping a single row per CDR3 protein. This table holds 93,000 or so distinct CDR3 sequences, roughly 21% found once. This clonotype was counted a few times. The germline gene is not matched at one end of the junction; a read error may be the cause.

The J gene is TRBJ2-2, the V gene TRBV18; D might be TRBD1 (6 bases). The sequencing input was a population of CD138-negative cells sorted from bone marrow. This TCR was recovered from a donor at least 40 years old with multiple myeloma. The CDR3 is CASSRDTGELSF. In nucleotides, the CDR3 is TGTGCCAGCTCAAGGGACACCGGGGAGCTGTCTTTT.